The 22 T cell receptor beta chains below come from one sample, sequenced in a study of T cells in Graves' hyperthyroidism and ophthalmopathy. Amplification of TCR beta CDR3 regions was performed using RNA transcripts as template. With the HTBI primer set, the TCR CDR3 went through a first round of RT-PCR. TCRdb fed the multiplex PCR reads into MiXCR, producing one record per CDR3 protein. The table lists some 600,000 distinct CDR3 sequences, about 15% of them singletons. Sequenced sample: blood. The receptors were sampled from a woman under 40 with Graves' hyperthyroidism that later progressed to Graves' ophthalmopathy.

As to this clonotype: One base away lies a much larger clone, so this may be a sequencing read error. The rearrangement uses TRBV28 and TRBJ2-5, with 10 bases aligning to TRBD1. Germline V gene data show CDR1 as MDHEN and CDR2 as SYDVKM. The CDR3 loop spans 14 amino acids. The chain's CDR3 is CASGPGQGIEIQYF. The DNA for the CDR3 is TGTGCCAGCGGGCCGGGACAGGGGATAGAGATCCAGTACTTC.

This clonotype was recorded many times. Here the CDR3 reads CASSMIAGGIGELFF. The CDR3 nucleotides are TGTGCCAGCAGCATGATAGCGGGAGGGATCGGGGAGCTGTTTTTT. The chain recombines TRBV7-3 with TRBJ2-2, with 11 bases that match TRBD2. V trimming: 5 bases; J trimming: 7 bases; junction bases outside the gene matches: 6. The CDR3 runs to 15 residues. Germline CDR1 reads SGHTA; CDR2 reads FQGTGA.

This clonotype came up many times. This chain links TRBV12-3 or TRBV12-4 with TRBJ1-1, with a possible D match to TRBD1 (5 bases). Trimming pared 6 bases from V and 3 bases from J, leaving 17 bases between. This CDR3 comprises 15 residues. CDR3 coding DNA: TGTGCCAGCAGCCCCCCGTGGGGGGAGGACACTGAAGCTTTCTTT. It yields the protein CASSPPWGEDTEAFF.

This clonotype was seen only a few times. V and J are TRBV19 and TRBJ1-4; TRBD1 is a possible D gene (5 bases). Germline lookup yields CDR1 LNHDA and CDR2 SQIVND (reference sequence). This CDR3 has 15 amino acids. The germline V and J ends were trimmed by 7 bases and 1 base, with 13 bases remaining between them. CDR3 nucleotides: TGTGCCAGTACCGGGGGTAGGGGAACTAATGAAAAACTGTTTTTT. Amino acid sequence: CASTGGRGTNEKLFF.

This clonotype appeared many times. V is TRBV28 and J is TRBJ1-1; no clear D. This CDR3 has 14 residues. The ends were cut back, 2 bases at V and 4 bases at J, with 11 bases in the middle. Germline V gives CDR1 MDHEN, CDR2 SYDVKM. The CDR3 DNA follows: TGTGCCAGCAGTTTACACCCGGGGAGCACTGAAGCTTTCTTT. It yields the protein CASSLHPGSTEAFF.

This clonotype was recorded at least ten times. This sequence joins TRBV25-1 and TRBJ2-2; no firm D call. The germline CDR1 and CDR2 sequences are MGHDK and SYGVNS. This CDR3 is built from 14 residues. Deletions cut 0 bases from V and 5 bases from J, with 7 bases between. The CDR3 DNA follows: TGTGCCAGCAGTGAATATGGAAGTACCGGGGAGCTGTTTTTT. Residues: CASSEYGSTGELFF.

This clonotype appeared many times. V is TRBV7-8 and J is TRBJ1-1; D not resolved. The germline CDR1 and CDR2 sequences are SGHVS and FQNEAQ. The CDR3 consists of 13 residues. Deletions cut 5 bases from V and 2 bases from J, with 9 bases between. The CDR3 is CASSVGFNTEAFF. The CDR3 region has the DNA TGTGCCAGCAGCGTGGGTTTCAACACTGAAGCTTTCTTT.

The chain couples TRBV19 to TRBJ1-2; TRBD1 might be the D (6 bases). Trimming took off 4 bases at V and 3 bases at J, with 15 bases between the two ends. This CDR3 is built from 15 residues. The germline CDR1 and CDR2 sequences are LNHDA and SQIVND (reference sequence). CDR3 in DNA: TGTGCCAGTAGTACCTTTCTGGGGGCGGACTATGGCTACACCTTC. Amino acid sequence: CASSTFLGADYGYTF.

The chain combines TRBV5-6 with TRBJ1-1; D call uncertain. The CDR3 loop spans 14 amino acids. Trimming took 4 bases from V and 2 from J, leaving 12 bases between them. Germline CDR1 and CDR2: SGHDT and YYEEEE. The CDR3 nucleotides are TGTGCCAGCAGCCGGGATGGCTTTAACACTGAAGCTTTCTTT. Residues: CASSRDGFNTEAFF.

V gene TRBV6-1 combines with J gene TRBJ2-2; a weak D match, TRBD2 (5 bases). Germline V lookup: CDR1 MNHNS, CDR2 SASEGT. The V gene lost 5 bases and the J gene lost 2 bases, with 9 bases spanning the gap. The CDR3 runs to 14 residues. The CDR3 bases are TGTGCCAGCAGTTGGACTTCCAACACCGGGGAGCTGTTTTTT. Translation: CASSWTSNTGELFF.

This sequence joins TRBV28 and TRBJ1-1, with D unresolved. This CDR3 spans 15 amino acids. Trimming left V 2 bases short and J 1 base short, with 11 bases between. Germline values: CDR1 MDHEN, CDR2 SYDVKM. CDR3 DNA sequence: TGTGCCAGCAGTTTAGGCGGCCGATCGAACACTGAAGCTTTCTTT. Its translation: CASSLGGRSNTEAFF.

This clonotype was seen at least ten times. The V and J genes are TRBV19 and TRBJ2-7; TRBD2 matches at 14 bases. The germline V gene encodes CDR1 LNHDA and CDR2 SQIVND (reference sequence). This CDR3 has 17 residues. The V segment lost 4 bases and the J segment 2 bases; nucleotides outside the gene matches: 7. The CDR3 sequence: CASSTLAGLAGAYEQYF. For the CDR3, the DNA is TGTGCCAGTAGTACCCTTGCGGGACTAGCGGGAGCCTACGAGCAGTACTTC.

The genes are TRBV6-1 and TRBJ1-1; D gene unclear. The CDR3 runs to 18 residues. Germline CDR1 is MNHNS and CDR2 is SASEGT. Trimming stripped 0 bases from V and 5 bases from J, with 22 bases between. The CDR3: CASSEATWTSGPQTEAFF. The CDR3 DNA is TGTGCCAGCAGTGAAGCGACTTGGACTAGCGGGCCGCAGACTGAAGCTTTCTTT.

The CDR3 region has the DNA TGTGCCAGCAGTTACTCGCTAAGAGGGAGGAATGAGCAGTTCTTC. Translated, it gives CASSYSLRGRNEQFF. The gene calls are TRBV6-5 and TRBJ2-1, with TRBD2 as a possible D gene (6 bases). Per germline, CDR1 MNHEY and CDR2 SVGAGI. V was shortened by 0 bases and J by 7 bases, with 13 bases between the two germline ends. This CDR3 spans 15 amino acids.

This clonotype was picked up a small number of times. The chain recombines TRBV24-1 with TRBJ2-7; the D is unclear. Germline V gene sequence: CDR1 KGHDR, CDR2 SFDVKD. V gave up 3 bases and J gave up 3 bases, with 11 bases separating them. The CDR3 has 14 amino acids. CDR3 amino acids: CATSDTSSNYEQYF. Here the CDR3 DNA reads TGTGCCACCAGTGATACGTCTTCCAACTACGAGCAGTACTTC.

This clonotype occurred many times. The rearrangement links TRBV19 to TRBJ1-2; D uncertain. V shed 7 bases and J shed 0 bases, with 15 bases lying between them. This CDR3 comprises 15 residues. Germline V gives CDR1 LNHDA, CDR2 SQIVND (reference sequence). The CDR3 DNA is TGTGCCAGTAATGTCAGGAACGCCCCTAACTATGGCTACACCTTC. It specifies CASNVRNAPNYGYTF.

The V call is TRBV7-9, the J call TRBJ2-3; 7 positions match TRBD2. Germline loops: CDR1 SEHNR, CDR2 FQNEAQ (reference sequence). This CDR3 comprises 15 residues. J was trimmed by 3 bases and V by 4 bases; bases with no gene match: 7. The CDR3 coding sequence is TGTGCCAGCAGCTGGGGCGGGAGTGGGACAGATACGCAGTATTTT. It translates to CASSWGGSGTDTQYF.

This chain joins TRBV11-2 and TRBJ2-7; D assignment may be TRBD1 or TRBD2 (6 bases each). Trimming shortened V by 5 bases and J by 5 bases, and 13 bases separated the two germline ends. The CDR3 extends over 13 amino acids. Germline V gene lookup returns CDR1 SGHAT and CDR2 FQNNGV. CDR3 nucleotide sequence: TGTGCCAGCAGCCCAGACAGGACTAACGAGCAGTACTTC. Protein sequence: CASSPDRTNEQYF.

The V and J genes are TRBV6-5 and TRBJ2-2; D is ambiguous. The CDR3 spans 15 residues. Trimming took off 2 bases at V and 3 bases at J, with 10 bases between the two ends. Germline-derived CDR1 and CDR2 are MNHEY and SVGAGI. The CDR3 DNA sequence: TGTGCCAGCAGTTACGAGCCCCCAGACACCGGGGAGCTGTTTTTT. It yields the protein CASSYEPPDTGELFF.

The chain couples TRBV27 to TRBJ2-3; 9 nucleotides match TRBD2. The CDR3 runs 12 residues. The germline V gene has CDR1 MNHEY and CDR2 SMNVEV (reference sequence). The CDR3 DNA reads TGTGCTAGCGGGAGTATCAGAGATACGCAGTATTTT. Residues: CASGSIRDTQYF.

Many counts were recorded for this clonotype. This sequence joins TRBV20-1 and TRBJ2-7, with TRBD1 matching 8 bases. With V trimmed by 7 bases and J by 2 bases, 13 bases remained unmatched. Per germline, CDR1 DFQATT and CDR2 SNEGSKA (reference sequence). The CDR3 is made up of 15 amino acids. CDR3 nucleotides: TGCAGTGTTCCAGCCAAGACAGGGGCCCCCTACGAGCAGTACTTC. Its translation: CSVPAKTGAPYEQYF.

This clonotype occurred many times. The chain is built from TRBV12-3 or TRBV12-4 and TRBJ1-2, with D unresolved. This CDR3 comprises 13 residues. V gave up 3 bases and J gave up 4 bases, with 9 bases separating them. The CDR3 is CASSFGRGYGYTF. CDR3 DNA: TGTGCCAGCAGTTTTGGAAGAGGCTATGGCTACACCTTC.